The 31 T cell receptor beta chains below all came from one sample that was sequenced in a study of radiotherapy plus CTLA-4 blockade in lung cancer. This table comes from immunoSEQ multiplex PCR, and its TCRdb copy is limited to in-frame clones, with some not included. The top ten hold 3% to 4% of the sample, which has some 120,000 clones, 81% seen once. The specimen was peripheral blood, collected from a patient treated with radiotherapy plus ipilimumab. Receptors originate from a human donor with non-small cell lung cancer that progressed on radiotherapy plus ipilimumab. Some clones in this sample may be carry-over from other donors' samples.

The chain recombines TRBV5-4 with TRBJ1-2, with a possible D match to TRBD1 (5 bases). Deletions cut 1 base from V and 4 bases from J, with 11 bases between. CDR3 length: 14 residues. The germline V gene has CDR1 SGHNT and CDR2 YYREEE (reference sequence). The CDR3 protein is CASSLTGSIYGYTF. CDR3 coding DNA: TGTGCCAGCAGCTTGACAGGCTCGATCTATGGCTACACCTTC.

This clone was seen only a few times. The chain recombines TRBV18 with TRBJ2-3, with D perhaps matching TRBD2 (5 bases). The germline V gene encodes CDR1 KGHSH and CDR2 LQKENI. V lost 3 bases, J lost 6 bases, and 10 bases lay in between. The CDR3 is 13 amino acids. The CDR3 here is CASSPSEEDTQYF. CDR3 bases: TGTGCCAGCTCACCTAGCGAAGAGGATACGCAGTATTTT.

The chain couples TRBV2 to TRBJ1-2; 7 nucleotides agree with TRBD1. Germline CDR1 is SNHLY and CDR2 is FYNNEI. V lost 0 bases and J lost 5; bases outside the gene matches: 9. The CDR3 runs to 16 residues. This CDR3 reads CASSEAAGRGSYGYTF. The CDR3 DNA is TGTGCCAGCAGTGAAGCGGCGGGCAGGGGGAGTTATGGCTACACCTTC.

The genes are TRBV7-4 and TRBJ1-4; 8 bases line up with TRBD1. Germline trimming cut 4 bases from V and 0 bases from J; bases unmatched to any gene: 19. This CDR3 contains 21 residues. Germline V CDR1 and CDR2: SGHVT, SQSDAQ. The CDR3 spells CASSSPMTGELSDPTNEKLFF. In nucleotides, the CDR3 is TGTGCCAGCAGCTCACCAATGACAGGGGAGCTATCGGATCCAACTAATGAAAAACTGTTTTTT.

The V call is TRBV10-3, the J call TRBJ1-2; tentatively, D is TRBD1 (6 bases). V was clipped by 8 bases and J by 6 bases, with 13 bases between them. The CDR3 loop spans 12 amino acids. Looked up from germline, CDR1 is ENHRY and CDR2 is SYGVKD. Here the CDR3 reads CAIYRVGHGYTF. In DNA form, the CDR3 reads TGTGCCATCTACAGGGTTGGTCATGGCTACACCTTC.

CDR3 amino acids: CASSIEQGNQPQHF. DNA of the CDR3: TGTGCCAGTAGTATCGAGCAGGGGAATCAGCCCCAGCATTTT. The chain links TRBV19 to TRBJ1-5; a possible D gene is TRBD1 (6 bases). CDR3 size: 14 residues. With 3 bases removed from V and 4 bases from J, the gap between germline ends came to 10 bases. CDR1 and CDR2 (germline): LNHDA, SQIVND (reference sequence).

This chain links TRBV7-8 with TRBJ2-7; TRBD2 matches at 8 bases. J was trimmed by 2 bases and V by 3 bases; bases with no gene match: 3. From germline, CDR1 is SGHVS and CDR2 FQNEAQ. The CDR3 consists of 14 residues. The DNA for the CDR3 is TGTGCCAGCAGCTTTAGCGGGGTAACCTACGAGCAGTACTTC. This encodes CASSFSGVTYEQYF.

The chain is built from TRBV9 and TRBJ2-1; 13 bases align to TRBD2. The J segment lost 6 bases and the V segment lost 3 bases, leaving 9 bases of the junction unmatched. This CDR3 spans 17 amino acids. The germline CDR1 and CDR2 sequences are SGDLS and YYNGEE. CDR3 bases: TGTGCCAGCAGCGCCCAGGGGCGGACTAGCGGGGGCAATGAGCAGTTCTTC. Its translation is CASSAQGRTSGGNEQFF.

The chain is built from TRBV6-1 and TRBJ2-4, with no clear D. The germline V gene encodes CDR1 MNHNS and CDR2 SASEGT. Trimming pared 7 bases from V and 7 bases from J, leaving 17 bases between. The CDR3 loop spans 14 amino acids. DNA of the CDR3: TGTGCCAGCATAGACCTCGGCCAAGGGAACATTCAGTACTTC. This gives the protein CASIDLGQGNIQYF.

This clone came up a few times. CDR3 protein: CASSLEGLARVEQFF. CDR3 sequence (DNA): TGCGCCAGCAGCTTGGAGGGACTAGCTAGGGTTGAGCAGTTCTTC. The chain carries TRBV5-1 and TRBJ2-1; TRBD2 matches at 9 bases. J lost 9 bases, V lost 0 bases, and 7 bases had no gene match. Germline V gene sequence: CDR1 SGHRS, CDR2 YFSETQ. CDR3 length: 15 residues.

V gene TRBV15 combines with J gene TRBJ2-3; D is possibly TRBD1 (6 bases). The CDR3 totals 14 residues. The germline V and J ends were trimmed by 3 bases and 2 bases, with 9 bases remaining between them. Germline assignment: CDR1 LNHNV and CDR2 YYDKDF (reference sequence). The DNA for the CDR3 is TGTGCCACCAGCAGGGGACATCCCACAGATACGCAGTATTTT. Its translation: CATSRGHPTDTQYF. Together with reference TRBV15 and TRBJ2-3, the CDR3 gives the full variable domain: DAMVIQNPRYQVTQFGKPVTLSCSQTLNHNVMYWYQQKSSQAPKLLFHYYDKDFNNEADTPDNFQSRRPNTSFCFLDIRSPGLGDTAMYLCATSRGHPTDTQYFGPGTRLTVL.

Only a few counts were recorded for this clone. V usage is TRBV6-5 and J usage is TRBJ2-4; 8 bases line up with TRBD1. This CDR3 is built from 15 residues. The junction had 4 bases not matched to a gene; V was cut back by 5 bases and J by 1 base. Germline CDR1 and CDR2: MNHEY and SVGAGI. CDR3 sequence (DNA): TGTGCCAGCAGTGCGGACAGGGCGGCCAAAAACATTCAGTACTTC. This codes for CASSADRAAKNIQYF.

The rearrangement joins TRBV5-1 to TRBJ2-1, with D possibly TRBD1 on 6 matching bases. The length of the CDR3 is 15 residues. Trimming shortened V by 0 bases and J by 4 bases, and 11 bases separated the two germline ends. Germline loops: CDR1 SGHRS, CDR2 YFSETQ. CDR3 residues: CASSLGLGAYNEQFF. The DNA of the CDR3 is TGCGCCAGCAGCTTGGGACTGGGGGCGTACAATGAGCAGTTCTTC.

The CDR3 DNA follows: TGTGCCAGCAGGTTTGGATCCAGCGGGAACACAGATACGCAGTATTTT. Translated, it gives CASRFGSSGNTDTQYF. The chain joins TRBV5-4 to TRBJ2-3; 7 nucleotides align to TRBD2. This CDR3 spans 16 amino acids. CDR1 and CDR2 from the germline V gene are SGHNT and YYREEE (reference sequence). V lost 5 bases and J lost 2; bases outside the gene matches: 11. The entire variable domain, with the rest obtained from reference TRBV5-4 and TRBJ2-3, is as follows: ETGVTQSPTHLIKTRGQQVTLRCSSQSGHNTVSWYQQALGQGPQFIFQYYREEENGRGNFPPRFSGLQFPNYSSELNVNALELDDSALYLCASRFGSSGNTDTQYFGPGTRLTVL.

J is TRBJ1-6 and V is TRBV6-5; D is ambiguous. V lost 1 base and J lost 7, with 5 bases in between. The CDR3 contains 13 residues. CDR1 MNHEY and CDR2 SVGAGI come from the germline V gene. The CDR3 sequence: CASSYLGNSPLHF. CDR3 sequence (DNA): TGTGCCAGCAGTTACTTGGGAAATTCACCCCTCCACTTT.

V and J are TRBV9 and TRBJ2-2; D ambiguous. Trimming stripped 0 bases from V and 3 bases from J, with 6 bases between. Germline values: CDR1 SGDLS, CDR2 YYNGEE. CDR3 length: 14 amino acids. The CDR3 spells CASSVAQYTGELFF. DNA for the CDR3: TGTGCCAGCAGCGTAGCACAATACACCGGGGAGCTGTTTTTT.

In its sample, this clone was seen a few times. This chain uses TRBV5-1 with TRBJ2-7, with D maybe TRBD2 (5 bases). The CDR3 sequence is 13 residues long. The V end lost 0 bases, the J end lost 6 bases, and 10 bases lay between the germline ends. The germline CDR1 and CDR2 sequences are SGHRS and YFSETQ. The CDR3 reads CASSLVEGFEQYF. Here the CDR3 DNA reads TGCGCCAGCAGCTTGGTCGAGGGATTCGAGCAGTACTTC.

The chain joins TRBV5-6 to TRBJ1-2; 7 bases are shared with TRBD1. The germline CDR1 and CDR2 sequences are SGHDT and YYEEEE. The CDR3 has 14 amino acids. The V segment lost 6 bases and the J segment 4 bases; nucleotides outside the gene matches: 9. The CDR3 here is CASTHRGTVYGYTF. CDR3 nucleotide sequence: TGTGCCAGCACCCACAGGGGAACCGTCTATGGCTACACCTTC. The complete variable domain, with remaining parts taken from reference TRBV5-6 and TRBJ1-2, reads DAGVTQSPTHLIKTRGQQVTLRCSPKSGHDTVSWYQQALGQGPQFIFQYYEEEERQRGNFPDRFSGHQFPNYSSELNVNALLLGDSALYLCASTHRGTVYGYTFGSGTRLTVV.

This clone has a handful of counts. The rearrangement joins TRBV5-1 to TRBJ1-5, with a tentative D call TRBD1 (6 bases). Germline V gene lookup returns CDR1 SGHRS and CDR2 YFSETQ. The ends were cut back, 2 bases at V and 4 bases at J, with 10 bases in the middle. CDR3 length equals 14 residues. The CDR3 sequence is CASSLQGLNQPQHF. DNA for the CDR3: TGCGCCAGCAGCTTACAGGGACTTAATCAGCCCCAGCATTTT.

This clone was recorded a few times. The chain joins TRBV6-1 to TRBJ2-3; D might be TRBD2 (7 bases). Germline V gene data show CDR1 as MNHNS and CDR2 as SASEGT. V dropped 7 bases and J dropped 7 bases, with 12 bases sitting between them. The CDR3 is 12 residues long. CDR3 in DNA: TGTGCCAGCAATGACGGGGGGCATACGCAGTATTTT. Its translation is CASNDGGHTQYF.

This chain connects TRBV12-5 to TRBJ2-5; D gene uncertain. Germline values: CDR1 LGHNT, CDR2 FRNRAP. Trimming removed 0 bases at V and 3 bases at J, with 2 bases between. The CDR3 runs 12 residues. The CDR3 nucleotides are TGTGCTAGTGGTTTGGTAGAAGAGACCCAGTACTTC. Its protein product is CASGLVEETQYF.

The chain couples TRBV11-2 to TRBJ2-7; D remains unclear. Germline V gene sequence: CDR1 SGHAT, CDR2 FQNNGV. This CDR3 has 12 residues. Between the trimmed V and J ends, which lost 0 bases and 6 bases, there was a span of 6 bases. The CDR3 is CASSLDGVEQYF. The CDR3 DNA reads TGTGCCAGCAGCTTAGATGGGGTCGAGCAGTACTTC.

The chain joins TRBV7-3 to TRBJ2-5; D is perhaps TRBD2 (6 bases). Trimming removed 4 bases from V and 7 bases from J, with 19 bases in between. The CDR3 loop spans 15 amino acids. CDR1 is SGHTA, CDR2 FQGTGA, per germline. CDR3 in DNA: TGTGCCAGCAGCTCTCCGGGGGACGGGGAAAGGACCCAGTACTTC. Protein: CASSSPGDGERTQYF.

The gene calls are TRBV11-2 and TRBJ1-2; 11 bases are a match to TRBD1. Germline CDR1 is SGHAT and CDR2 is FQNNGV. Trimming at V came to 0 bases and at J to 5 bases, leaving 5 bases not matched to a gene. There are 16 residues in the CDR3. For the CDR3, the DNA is TGTGCCAGCAGCTTAGAAGGACAGGGGGCCCTTTATGGCTACACCTTC. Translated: CASSLEGQGALYGYTF.

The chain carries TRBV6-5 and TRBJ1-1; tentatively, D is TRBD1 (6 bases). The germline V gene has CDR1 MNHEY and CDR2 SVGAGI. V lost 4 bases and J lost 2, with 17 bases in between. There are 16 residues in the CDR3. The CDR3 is CASSFHFTGSNTEAFF. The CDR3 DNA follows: TGTGCCAGCAGTTTTCACTTCACAGGGTCTAACACTGAAGCTTTCTTT.

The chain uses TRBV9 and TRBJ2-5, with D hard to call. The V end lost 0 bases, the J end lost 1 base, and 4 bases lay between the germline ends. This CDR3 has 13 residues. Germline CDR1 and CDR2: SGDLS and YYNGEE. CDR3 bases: TGTGCCAGCAGCGTAGTGGGCCAAGAGACCCAGTACTTC. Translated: CASSVVGQETQYF.

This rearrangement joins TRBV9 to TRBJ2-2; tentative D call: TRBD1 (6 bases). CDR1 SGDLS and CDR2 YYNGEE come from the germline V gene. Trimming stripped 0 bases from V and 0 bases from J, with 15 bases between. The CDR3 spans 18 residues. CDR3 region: CASSVEGVEGPNTGELFF. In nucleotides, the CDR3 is TGTGCCAGCAGCGTAGAGGGGGTGGAAGGACCGAACACCGGGGAGCTGTTTTTT.

The CDR3 sequence: CASKQGESYGYTF. CDR3 coding DNA: TGTGCCAGCAAACAGGGGGAGAGCTATGGCTACACCTTC. The J gene is TRBJ1-2, the V gene TRBV5-6, with 8 bases fitting TRBD1. V lost 6 bases and J lost 4; bases outside the gene matches: 5. The V gene's germline CDR1 is SGHDT and CDR2 YYEEEE. The CDR3 contains 13 residues.

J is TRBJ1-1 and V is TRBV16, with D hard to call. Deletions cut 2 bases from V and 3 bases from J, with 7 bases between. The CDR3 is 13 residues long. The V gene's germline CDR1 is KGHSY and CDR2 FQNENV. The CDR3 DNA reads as TGTGCCAGCAGCCAACGACGGGACACTGAAGCTTTCTTT. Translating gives CASSQRRDTEAFF.

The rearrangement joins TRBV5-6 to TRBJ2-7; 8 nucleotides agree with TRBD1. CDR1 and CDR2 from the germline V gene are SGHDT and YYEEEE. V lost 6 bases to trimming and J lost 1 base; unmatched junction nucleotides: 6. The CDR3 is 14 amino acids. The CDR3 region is CASTFGQGSYEQYF. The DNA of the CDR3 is TGTGCCAGCACCTTTGGACAGGGTTCCTACGAGCAGTACTTC.

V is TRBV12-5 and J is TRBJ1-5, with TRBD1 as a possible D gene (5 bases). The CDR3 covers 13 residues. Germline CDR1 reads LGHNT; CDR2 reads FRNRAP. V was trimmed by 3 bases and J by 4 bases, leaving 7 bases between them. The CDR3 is CASGLWGNQPQHF. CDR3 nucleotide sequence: TGTGCTAGTGGTTTATGGGGGAATCAGCCCCAGCATTTT.